Presented here are 10 T cell receptor beta chains from one specimen sequenced in a study of identical twins. Via MiXCR, TCRdb re-called the 5' RACE reads, giving one row per CDR3 protein. The profile covers some 900,000 distinct CDR3 sequences, with approximately 13% appearing a single time and around 1.5% taken by the ten largest. These records were also assigned to another study, of yellow fever vaccine responses in identical twins.

Sequenced: PBMCs. The receptors shown here come from a woman younger than 30 in good health.

This clonotype showed up just a few times. This sequence joins TRBV3-1 and TRBJ2-5; TRBD1 is a possible D gene (6 bases). CDR1 is LGHDT, CDR2 YNNKEL, per germline (reference sequence). The V and J ends lost 7 bases and 1 base respectively, with 10 bases between them. The CDR3 is 13 residues long. The CDR3 loop is CASKQGPQETQYF. The CDR3 nucleotides read TGTGCCAGCAAACAGGGCCCCCAAGAGACCCAGTACTTC.

This chain uses TRBV7-2 with TRBJ2-2, with no clear D. V was trimmed by 1 base and J by 2 bases, leaving 11 bases between them. CDR3 size: 16 residues. Looked up from germline, CDR1 is SGHTA and CDR2 is FQGNSA. The CDR3 sequence is CASSLVEAPNTGELFF. The CDR3 region has the DNA TGTGCCAGCAGCTTAGTAGAGGCACCTAACACCGGGGAGCTGTTTTTT. The full variable domain, in which reference TRBV7-2 and TRBJ2-2 provide the parts outside the CDR3, is GAGVSQSPSNKVTEKGKDVELRCDPISGHTALYWYRQSLGQGLEFLIYFQGNSAPDKSGLPSDRFSAERTGGSVSTLTIQRTQQEDSAVYLCASSLVEAPNTGELFFGEGSRLTVL.

The genes are TRBV2 and TRBJ2-1; D is perhaps TRBD1 (5 bases). Trimming left V 3 bases short and J 8 bases short, with 8 bases between. The CDR3 length is 12 residues. Looked up from germline, CDR1 is SNHLY and CDR2 is FYNNEI. The CDR3 DNA follows: TGTGCCAGCAGTGATCAGGGCTATGAGCAGTTCTTC. This translates into CASSDQGYEQFF.

A note on this clonotype: Possible read error: a much larger clone is one base away. The V gene is TRBV12-3 or TRBV12-4, the J gene TRBJ2-3; a possible D gene is TRBD2 (5 bases). The V end lost 6 bases, the J end lost 6 bases, and 19 bases lay between the germline ends. This CDR3 has 15 amino acids. DNA for the CDR3: TGTGCCAGCAGACATGGCGGGTGGGCCGTTGATACGCAGTATTTT. This translates into CASRHGGWAVDTQYF.

This chain links TRBV6-1 with TRBJ2-3, with TRBD2 as a possible D gene (6 bases). This CDR3 region has 15 residues. The germline V gene encodes CDR1 MNHNS and CDR2 SASEGT. The V end was cut by 0 bases, the J end by 4 bases, with 11 bases between. Here the CDR3 DNA reads TGTGCCAGCAGTGAAGCGGGGGGATTGTCAGATACGCAGTATTTT. The encoded protein is CASSEAGGLSDTQYF.

This clonotype has only a few counts. The rearrangement joins TRBV20-1 to TRBJ1-5; D is ambiguous. Germline-derived CDR1 and CDR2 are DFQATT and SNEGSKA (reference sequence). The V gene lost 6 bases and the J gene lost 0 bases, with 15 bases spanning the gap. The CDR3 totals 15 residues. The CDR3 nucleotides read TGCAGTGCAATTTGGGCCGCTAATAGCAATCAGCCCCAGCATTTT. Translation gives CSAIWAANSNQPQHF.

This clonotype came up a few times. Relative to the germline gene, one junction end is altered; a read error may explain this. The chain couples TRBV24-1 to TRBJ2-3, with 10 bases lining up with TRBD1. Germline-derived CDR1 and CDR2 are KGHDR and SFDVKD. The CDR3 sequence is 17 residues long. CDR3 in amino acids: CATSPRMGQGFVDTQYF. Here the CDR3 DNA reads TGTGCCACCAGTCCTCGCATGGGACAGGGGTTTGTTGATACGCAATATTTT.

The chain employs TRBV6-1 and TRBJ2-5; D possibly corresponds to TRBD1 (5 bases). The CDR3 covers 16 residues. Trimming pared 4 bases from V and 1 base from J, leaving 16 bases between. The germline CDR1 and CDR2 sequences are MNHNS and SASEGT. The CDR3 here is CASSVRQSLVQETQYF. In DNA, the CDR3 is TGTGCCAGCAGTGTCAGACAGAGTTTAGTCCAAGAGACCCAGTACTTC.

The V gene is TRBV4-1, the J gene TRBJ1-2; 7 nucleotides align to TRBD1. This CDR3 has 15 amino acids. V shed 0 bases, J shed 5 bases, and the junction held 6 bases outside the gene matches. Per the germline V gene, CDR1 is MGHRA and CDR2 is YSYEKL. The CDR3 DNA is TGCGCCAGCAGCCAAGACGGGACAGCTTCTTATGGCTACACCTTC. Amino acids: CASSQDGTASYGYTF.

The genes are TRBV5-5 and TRBJ2-3, with D tentatively TRBD2 (6 bases). The length of the CDR3 is 14 residues. Trimming left V 4 bases short and J 2 bases short, with 11 bases between. Germline CDR1 SGHKS, CDR2 YYEKEE (reference sequence). CDR3 sequence reads: CASSNRENTDTQYF. In DNA form, the CDR3 reads TGTGCCAGCAGCAACCGGGAGAACACAGATACGCAGTATTTT.